This TCR beta chain was observed in a study of beta chain features in type 1 diabetes. There are many counts of this clone. Its target is unknown. The CDR3 runs to 18 residues. V was shortened by 3 bases and J by 0 bases, with 19 bases between the two germline ends. Germline CDR1 is MDHEN and CDR2 is SYDVKM. Whole-study results and caveats: Shorter TCRB CDR3s, moderately but significantly so, marked every one of the four CD4+ subsets in Type 1 diabetes patients. Insertions at VDJ junctions were less frequent in type 1 diabetes patients. These patients also deleted more nucleotides at the same junctions.

All of the isolated RNA was reverse transcribed, so expressed TCRB transcripts were sequenced. Assay: immunoSEQ multiplex PCR; the TCRdb copy retains only in-frame clones and omits some. The repertoire has some 350,000 clones, over 9% of them found once; the top ten carry roughly 0.54%. This sequence originates from a man between 25 and 39 years old with type 1 diabetes. Sequencing used central memory CD4+ T cells from blood. The chain couples TRBV28 to TRBJ2-3; possibly TRBD2 for D (6 bases). As DNA, the CDR3 is TGTGCCAGCAGTTTTTTCGGGACTCCGACAGCAAGCACAGATACGCAGTATTTT. It translates to CASSFFGTPTASTDTQYF.